These 14 T cell receptor beta chains share one sample of origin, sequenced in a study of identical twins' blood T cells. TCRdb reanalysed the 5' RACE reads using MiXCR and keeps one entry per CDR3 protein. Of 350,000 to 450,000 distinct CDR3 sequences in the sample, roughly 28% were seen once. Sequenced sample: PBMCs. Receptor source: a woman between 18 and 50 years old in good health.

With respect to this clonotype: At one end the junction does not follow the germline gene, possibly because of a read error. The V call is TRBV9, the J call TRBJ2-2; possibly TRBD2 for D (6 bases). The germline V gene encodes CDR1 SGDLS and CDR2 YYNGEE. The CDR3 totals 12 residues. CDR3 sequence (DNA): TGTGCCAGCATGGGTGGAACCGGGGGGCTGTTTTTT. It yields the protein CASMGGTGGLFF.

The chain recombines TRBV20-1 with TRBJ1-1, with D perhaps TRBD1 (5 bases). This CDR3 has 14 residues. Trimming stripped 1 base from V and 8 bases from J, with 17 bases between. CDR1 and CDR2 (germline): DFQATT, SNEGSKA (reference sequence). The CDR3 sequence is CSARGAGPITEAFF. CDR3 sequence (DNA): TGCAGTGCTAGAGGGGCGGGACCGATAACCGAAGCTTTCTTT.

The chain employs TRBV27 and TRBJ1-1; D is possibly TRBD1 (5 bases). Germline V lookup: CDR1 MNHEY, CDR2 SMNVEV (reference sequence). The CDR3 contains 15 residues. V was trimmed by 3 bases and J by 6 bases, leaving 17 bases between them. DNA for the CDR3: TGTGCCAGCAGTTTTGGTAGGGCCTTAGGGGCTGAAGCTTTCTTT. Its protein product is CASSFGRALGAEAFF.

A few counts support this clonotype. This chain connects TRBV29-1 to TRBJ1-2; D call uncertain. Trimming removed 7 bases from V and 8 bases from J, with 20 bases in between. The CDR3 runs to 13 residues. Germline V gives CDR1 SQVTM, CDR2 ANQGSEA. The CDR3 here is CSGYETFSGGYTF. CDR3 DNA sequence: TGCAGCGGGTACGAAACCTTTTCGGGAGGCTACACCTTC.

This clonotype was detected only a few times. V and J are TRBV5-1 and TRBJ2-1, with D perhaps matching TRBD1 (6 bases). This CDR3 has 16 amino acids. Trimming took off 2 bases at V and 12 bases at J, with 24 bases between the two ends. From germline, CDR1 is SGHRS and CDR2 YFSETQ. This CDR3 reads CASSFGSGQIVPLQFF. The CDR3 DNA reads as TGCGCCAGCAGCTTTGGATCAGGACAGATCGTTCCCTTGCAGTTCTTC.

The J gene is TRBJ1-2, the V gene TRBV5-1, with TRBD1 identical over 7 bases. The CDR3 sequence is 12 residues long. Germline V gene sequence: CDR1 SGHRS, CDR2 YFSETQ. V gave up 4 bases and J gave up 14 bases; unmatched junction bases: 11. This CDR3 reads CASSRLGQNFTF. CDR3 coding DNA: TGCGCCAGCAGCCGTTTGGGACAGAACTTTACCTTC.

The J gene is TRBJ2-3, the V gene TRBV29-1; TRBD1 aligns across 8 bases. Germline V gene sequence: CDR1 SQVTM, CDR2 ANQGSEA. The trim removed 7 bases at V and 6 bases at J, leaving 6 bases unmatched. The CDR3 extends over 12 amino acids. The CDR3 loop is CSGRTGWDTQYF. Written as DNA, the CDR3 is TGCAGCGGCCGGACAGGGTGGGATACGCAGTATTTT.

The V and J genes are TRBV4-2 and TRBJ2-2; 8 positions match TRBD2. Germline-derived CDR1 and CDR2 are LGHNA and YNFKEQ. V dropped 2 bases and J dropped 6; count of bases not matched to a gene: 20. The CDR3 contains 20 residues. The CDR3, as DNA: TGTGCCAGCAGCCAAATTAGGAGGACTAGCAATGTTAAGATGGCCGGGGAGCTGTTTTTT. The encoded protein is CASSQIRRTSNVKMAGELFF.

This clonotype was picked up a small number of times. V and J are TRBV28 and TRBJ1-5; 9 bases align to TRBD1. CDR3 size: 15 residues. J gave up 5 bases and V 8 bases, and 10 bases lay outside the gene matches. Germline V lookup: CDR1 MDHEN, CDR2 SYDVKM. The CDR3 spells CASGGTGINYQPQHF. The DNA for the CDR3 is TGTGCCAGCGGAGGGACAGGGATAAATTATCAGCCCCAGCATTTT.

The table lists this clonotype with many counts. J is TRBJ1-1 and V is TRBV5-1; D ambiguous. V lost 2 bases and J lost 11, with 13 bases in between. The CDR3 covers 12 residues. Germline assignment: CDR1 SGHRS and CDR2 YFSETQ. CDR3 in amino acids: CASSFFEGMAFF. The CDR3 DNA follows: TGCGCCAGCAGCTTCTTTGAGGGTATGGCTTTCTTT.

CDR3 DNA: TGTGCCAGCAACTCCCCGACTAGCGGGAAGGATACGCAGTATTTT. Its protein is CASNSPTSGKDTQYF. The chain links TRBV6-2 or TRBV6-3 to TRBJ2-3; 11 nucleotides match TRBD2. Germline V CDR1 and CDR2: MNHEY, SVGEGT. The CDR3 totals 15 residues. Unmatched junction bases numbered 9, after V lost 7 bases and J lost 6 bases.

This clonotype came up a few times. The chain combines TRBV20-1 with TRBJ2-2, with D unclear. The CDR3 extends over 12 amino acids. In germline, CDR1 is DFQATT, CDR2 SNEGSKA (reference sequence). V lost 3 bases to trimming and J lost 6 bases, with 8 bases between them. The CDR3 sequence is CSASPRPGELFF. The DNA for the CDR3 is TGCAGTGCTAGTCCGCGCCCCGGGGAGCTGTTTTTT.

The chain uses TRBV20-1 and TRBJ2-1; 11 bases agree with TRBD2. Germline CDR1 and CDR2: DFQATT and SNEGSKA (reference sequence). V lost 0 bases and J lost 8; bases outside the gene matches: 6. The CDR3 is 15 amino acids. CDR3 residues: CSARDILAGGHEQFF. In DNA form, the CDR3 reads TGCAGTGCTAGAGATATCCTAGCGGGAGGCCATGAGCAGTTCTTC.

This clonotype was observed a few times. The V and J genes are TRBV6-6 and TRBJ2-3; 15 bases map to TRBD2. V lost 7 bases and J lost 7; bases outside the gene matches: 9. The CDR3 is 16 residues long. Germline V gives CDR1 MNHNY, CDR2 SVGAGI (reference sequence). The CDR3, as DNA: TGTGCCAGCACCGCGGGACTAGCGGGAGGTGGTCATACGCAGTATTTT. Its protein product is CASTAGLAGGGHTQYF.